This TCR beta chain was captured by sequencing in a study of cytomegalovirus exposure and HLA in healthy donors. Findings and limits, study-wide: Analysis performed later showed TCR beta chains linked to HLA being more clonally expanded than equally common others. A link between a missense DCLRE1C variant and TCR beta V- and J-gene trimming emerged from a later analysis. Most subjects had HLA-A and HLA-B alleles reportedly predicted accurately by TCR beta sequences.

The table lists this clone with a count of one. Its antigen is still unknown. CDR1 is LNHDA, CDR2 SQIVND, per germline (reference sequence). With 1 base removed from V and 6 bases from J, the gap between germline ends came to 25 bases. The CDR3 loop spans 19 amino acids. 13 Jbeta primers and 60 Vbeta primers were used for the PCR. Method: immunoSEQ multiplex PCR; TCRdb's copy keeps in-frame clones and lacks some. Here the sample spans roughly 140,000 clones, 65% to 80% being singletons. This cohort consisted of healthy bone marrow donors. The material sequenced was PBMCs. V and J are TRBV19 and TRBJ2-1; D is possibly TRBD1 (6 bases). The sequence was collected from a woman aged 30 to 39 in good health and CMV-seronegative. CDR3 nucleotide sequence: TGTGCCAGTAGTATAGCCACAGGAGTGGGGACAATGGGCCTCAATGAGCAGTTCTTC. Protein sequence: CASSIATGVGTMGLNEQFF.